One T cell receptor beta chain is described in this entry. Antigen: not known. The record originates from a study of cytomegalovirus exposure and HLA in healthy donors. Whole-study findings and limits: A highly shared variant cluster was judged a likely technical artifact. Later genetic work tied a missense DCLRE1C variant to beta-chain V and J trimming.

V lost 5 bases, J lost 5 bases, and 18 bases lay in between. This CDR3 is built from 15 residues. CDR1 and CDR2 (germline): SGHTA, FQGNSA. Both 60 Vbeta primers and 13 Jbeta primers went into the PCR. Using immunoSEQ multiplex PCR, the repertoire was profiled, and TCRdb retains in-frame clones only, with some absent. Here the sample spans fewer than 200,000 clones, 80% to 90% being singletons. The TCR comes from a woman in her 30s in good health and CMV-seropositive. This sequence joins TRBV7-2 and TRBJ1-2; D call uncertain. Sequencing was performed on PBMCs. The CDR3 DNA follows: TGTGCCAGCAGCCGGGCTGGTCGGGGAGAGTATGGCTACACCTTC. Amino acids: CASSRAGRGEYGYTF.